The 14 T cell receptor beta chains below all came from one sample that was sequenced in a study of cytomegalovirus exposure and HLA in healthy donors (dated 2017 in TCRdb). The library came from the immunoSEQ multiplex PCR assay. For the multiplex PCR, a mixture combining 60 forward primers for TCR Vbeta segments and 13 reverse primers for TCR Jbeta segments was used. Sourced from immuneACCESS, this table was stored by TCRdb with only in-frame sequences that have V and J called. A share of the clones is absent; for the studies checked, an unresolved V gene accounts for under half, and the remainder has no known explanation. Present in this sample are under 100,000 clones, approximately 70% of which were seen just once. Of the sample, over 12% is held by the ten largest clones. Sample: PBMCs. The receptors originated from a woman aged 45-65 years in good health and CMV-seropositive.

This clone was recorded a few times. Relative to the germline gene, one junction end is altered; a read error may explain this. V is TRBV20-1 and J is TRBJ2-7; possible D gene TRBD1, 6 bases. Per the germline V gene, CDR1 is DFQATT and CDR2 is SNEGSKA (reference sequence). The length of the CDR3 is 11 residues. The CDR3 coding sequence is TGCAGTGCTCGATCCCGGGACATTCAGAACTTC. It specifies CSARSRDIQNF.

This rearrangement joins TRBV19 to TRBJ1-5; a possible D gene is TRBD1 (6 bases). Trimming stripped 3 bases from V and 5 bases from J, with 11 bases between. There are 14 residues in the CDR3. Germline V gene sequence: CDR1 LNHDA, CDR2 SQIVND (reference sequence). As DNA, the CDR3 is TGTGCCAGTAGTATGTCAGGGGACGATCAGCCCCAGCATTTT. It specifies CASSMSGDDQPQHF. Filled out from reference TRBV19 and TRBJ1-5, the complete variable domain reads DGGITQSPKYLFRKEGQNVTLSCEQNLNHDAMYWYRQDPGQGLRLIYYSQIVNDFQKGDIAEGYSVSREKKESFPLTVTSAQKNPTAFYLCASSMSGDDQPQHFGDGTRLSIL.

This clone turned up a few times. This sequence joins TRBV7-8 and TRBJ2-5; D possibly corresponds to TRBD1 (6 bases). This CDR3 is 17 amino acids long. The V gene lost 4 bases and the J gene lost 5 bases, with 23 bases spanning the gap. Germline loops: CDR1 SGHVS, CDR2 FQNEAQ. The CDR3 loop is CASSSNPNRVIGETQYF. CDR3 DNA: TGTGCCAGCAGCTCAAATCCAAACAGGGTAATTGGGGAGACCCAGTACTTC.

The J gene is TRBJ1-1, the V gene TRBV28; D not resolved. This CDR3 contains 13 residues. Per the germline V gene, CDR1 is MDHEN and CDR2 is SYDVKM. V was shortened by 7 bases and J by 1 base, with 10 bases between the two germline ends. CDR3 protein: CASTSLPNTEAFF. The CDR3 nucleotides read TGTGCCAGCACTTCTCTCCCGAACACTGAAGCTTTCTTT.

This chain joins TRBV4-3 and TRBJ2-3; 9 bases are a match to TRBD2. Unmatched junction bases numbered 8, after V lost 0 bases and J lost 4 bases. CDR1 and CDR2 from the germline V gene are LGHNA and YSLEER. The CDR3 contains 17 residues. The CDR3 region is CASSQDGAGGPADTQYF. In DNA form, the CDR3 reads TGCGCCAGCAGCCAAGATGGGGCGGGAGGGCCCGCAGATACGCAGTATTTT.

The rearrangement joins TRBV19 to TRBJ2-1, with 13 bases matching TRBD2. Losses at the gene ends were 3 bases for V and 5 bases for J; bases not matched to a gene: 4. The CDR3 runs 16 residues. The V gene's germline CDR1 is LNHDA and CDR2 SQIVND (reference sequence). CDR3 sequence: CASSIGTSGINNEQFF. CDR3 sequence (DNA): TGTGCCAGTAGTATTGGGACTAGCGGGATCAACAATGAGCAGTTCTTC.

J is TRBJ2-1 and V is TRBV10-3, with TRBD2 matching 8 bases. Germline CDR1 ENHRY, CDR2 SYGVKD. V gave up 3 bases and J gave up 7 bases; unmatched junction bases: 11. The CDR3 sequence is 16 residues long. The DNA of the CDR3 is TGTGCCATCAGTGAAGAGGGACTAGGGCATTGGAATGAGCAGTTCTTC. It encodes CAISEEGLGHWNEQFF.

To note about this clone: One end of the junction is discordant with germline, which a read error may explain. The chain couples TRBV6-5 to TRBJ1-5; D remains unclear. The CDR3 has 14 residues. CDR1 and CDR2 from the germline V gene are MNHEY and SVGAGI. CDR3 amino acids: CASSTRVTDHPQHF. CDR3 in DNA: TGTGCCAGCAGTACGAGGGTTACGGATCATCCCCAGCATTTT.

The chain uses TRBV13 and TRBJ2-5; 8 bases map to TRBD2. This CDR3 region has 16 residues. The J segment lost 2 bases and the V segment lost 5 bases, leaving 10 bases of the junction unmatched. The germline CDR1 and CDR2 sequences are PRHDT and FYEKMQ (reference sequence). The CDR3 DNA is TGTGCCAGCAGCCCACCCTGGACTAGCCCACAAGAGACCCAGTACTTC. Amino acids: CASSPPWTSPQETQYF.

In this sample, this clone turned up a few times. CDR3 DNA: TGTGCCAGCCTTAACAGGGGTGCGAACGAGCAGTACTTC. This encodes CASLNRGANEQYF. This sequence joins TRBV19 and TRBJ2-7; 7 bases map to TRBD1. CDR3 size: 13 residues. Germline CDR1 reads LNHDA; CDR2 reads SQIVND (reference sequence). J gave up 5 bases and V 9 bases, and 10 bases lay outside the gene matches.

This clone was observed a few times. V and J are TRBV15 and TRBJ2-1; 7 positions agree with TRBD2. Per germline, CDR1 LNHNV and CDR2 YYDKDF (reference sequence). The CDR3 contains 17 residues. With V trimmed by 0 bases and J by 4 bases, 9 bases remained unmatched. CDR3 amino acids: CATSRDMRLADYNEQFF. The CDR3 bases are TGTGCCACCAGCAGAGATATGCGGCTAGCGGATTACAATGAGCAGTTCTTC.

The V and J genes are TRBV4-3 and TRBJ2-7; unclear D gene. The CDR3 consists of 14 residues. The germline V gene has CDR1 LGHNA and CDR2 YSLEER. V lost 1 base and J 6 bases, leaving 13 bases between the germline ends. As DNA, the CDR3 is TGCGCCAGCAGCCAAGTACTGAATTCCCTCGAGCAGTACTTC. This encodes CASSQVLNSLEQYF.

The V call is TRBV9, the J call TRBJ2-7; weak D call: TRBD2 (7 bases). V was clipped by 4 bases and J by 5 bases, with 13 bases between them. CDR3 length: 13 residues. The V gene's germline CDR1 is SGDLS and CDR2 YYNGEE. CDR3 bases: TGTGCCAGCAGCAAGGGGGGAGGGGACGAGCAGTACTTC. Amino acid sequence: CASSKGGGDEQYF.

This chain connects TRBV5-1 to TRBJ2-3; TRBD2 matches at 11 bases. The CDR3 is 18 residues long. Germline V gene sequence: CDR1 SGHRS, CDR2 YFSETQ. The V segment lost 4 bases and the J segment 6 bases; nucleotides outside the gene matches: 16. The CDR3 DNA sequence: TGCGCCAGCAGCGTGGGACTAGCGGCAGGTCCGAGGATTGATACGCAGTATTTT. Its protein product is CASSVGLAAGPRIDTQYF.